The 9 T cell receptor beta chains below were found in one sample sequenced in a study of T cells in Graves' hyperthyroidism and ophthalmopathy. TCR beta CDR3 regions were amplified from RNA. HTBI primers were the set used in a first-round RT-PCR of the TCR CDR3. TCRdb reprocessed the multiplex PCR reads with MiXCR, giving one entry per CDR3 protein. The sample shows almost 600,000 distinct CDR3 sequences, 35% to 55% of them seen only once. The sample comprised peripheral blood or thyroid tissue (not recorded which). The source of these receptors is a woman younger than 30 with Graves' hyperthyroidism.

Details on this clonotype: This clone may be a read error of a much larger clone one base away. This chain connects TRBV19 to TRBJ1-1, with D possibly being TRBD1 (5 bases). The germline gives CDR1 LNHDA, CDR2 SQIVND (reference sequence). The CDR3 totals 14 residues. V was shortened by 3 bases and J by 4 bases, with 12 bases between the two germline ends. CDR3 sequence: CASSMGGARTEAFF. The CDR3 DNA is TGTGCCAGTAGTATGGGAGGGGCCCGCACTGAAGCTTTCTTT.

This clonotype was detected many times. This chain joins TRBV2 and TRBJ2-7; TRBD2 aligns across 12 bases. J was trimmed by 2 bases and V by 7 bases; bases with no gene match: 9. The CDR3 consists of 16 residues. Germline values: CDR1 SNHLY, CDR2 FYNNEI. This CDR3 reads CASNPQRTSGTYEQYF. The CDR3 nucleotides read TGTGCCAGCAACCCCCAAAGGACTAGCGGGACCTACGAGCAGTACTTC.

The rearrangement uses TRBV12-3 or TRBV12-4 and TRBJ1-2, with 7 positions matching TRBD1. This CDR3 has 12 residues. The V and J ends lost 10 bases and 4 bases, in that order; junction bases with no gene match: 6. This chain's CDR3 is CATRGQSYGYTF. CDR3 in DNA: TGTGCCACTCGGGGACAGTCCTATGGCTACACCTTC.

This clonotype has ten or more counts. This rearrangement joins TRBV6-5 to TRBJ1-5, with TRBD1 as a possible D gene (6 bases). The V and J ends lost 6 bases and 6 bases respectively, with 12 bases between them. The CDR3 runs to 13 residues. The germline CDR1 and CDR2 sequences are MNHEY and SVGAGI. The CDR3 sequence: CASSPRGGQPQHF. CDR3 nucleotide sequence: TGTGCCAGCAGCCCCAGGGGTGGTCAGCCCCAGCATTTT.

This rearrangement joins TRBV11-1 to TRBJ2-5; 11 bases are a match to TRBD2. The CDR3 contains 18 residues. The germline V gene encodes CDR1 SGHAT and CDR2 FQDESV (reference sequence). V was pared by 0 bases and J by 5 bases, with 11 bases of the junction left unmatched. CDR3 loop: CASSLAMGSGRAGETQYF. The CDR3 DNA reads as TGTGCCAGCAGCTTAGCGATGGGTAGCGGGAGGGCCGGGGAGACCCAGTACTTC.

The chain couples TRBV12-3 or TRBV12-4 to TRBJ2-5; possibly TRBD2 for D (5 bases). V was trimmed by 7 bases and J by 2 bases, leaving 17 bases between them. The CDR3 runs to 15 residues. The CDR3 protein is CASTIRSVLQETQYF. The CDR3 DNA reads TGTGCCAGCACCATCCGTAGCGTACTTCAAGAGACCCAGTACTTC.

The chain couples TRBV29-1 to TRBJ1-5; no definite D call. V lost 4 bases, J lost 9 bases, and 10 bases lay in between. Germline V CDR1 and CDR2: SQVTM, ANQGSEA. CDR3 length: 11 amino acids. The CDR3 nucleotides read TGCAGCGTTGGGGCGGGAGGGCCCCAGCATTTT. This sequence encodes CSVGAGGPQHF.

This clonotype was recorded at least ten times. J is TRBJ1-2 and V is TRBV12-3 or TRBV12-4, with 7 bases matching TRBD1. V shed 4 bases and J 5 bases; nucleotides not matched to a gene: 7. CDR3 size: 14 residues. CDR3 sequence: CASSSGQTLYGYTF. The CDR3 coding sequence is TGTGCCAGCAGTTCGGGACAGACCCTTTATGGCTACACCTTC.

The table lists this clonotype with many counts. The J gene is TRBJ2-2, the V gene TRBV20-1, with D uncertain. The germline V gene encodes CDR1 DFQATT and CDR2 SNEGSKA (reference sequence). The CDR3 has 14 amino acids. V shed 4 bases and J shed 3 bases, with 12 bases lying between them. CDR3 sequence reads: CSAKARLDTGELFF. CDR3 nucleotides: TGCAGTGCTAAGGCGAGGTTGGACACCGGGGAGCTGTTTTTT.